This TCR beta chain is from a study of blood T cells in healthy people across ages. Sample-barcoded 5' priming and a J-beta primer mix drove a second PCR of 7 to 11 cycles. Via MiXCR, TCRdb re-called the 5' RACE reads, giving one row per CDR3 protein. The sample lists about 1 million distinct CDR3 sequences, less than 25% occurring once. CDR3 length: 16 residues. V trimming: 0 bases; J trimming: 6 bases; junction bases outside the gene matches: 7. CDR1 is SGDLS and CDR2 is YYNGEE in the germline V gene. This clonotype was seen a handful of times. The data also belong to a second study, concerning T cells of mothers and their children. That work adds: The study recruited a few healthy Caucasian mothers and their six children as donors.

This sequence originates from a girl aged 2-10 years in good health. Sequencing was carried out using blood. V and J are TRBV9 and TRBJ2-2; 8 nucleotides agree with TRBD1. In nucleotides, the CDR3 is TGTGCCAGCAGCGTAGATCTTCAGGGGGCTCCCGGGGAGCTGTTTTTT. It translates to CASSVDLQGAPGELFF.